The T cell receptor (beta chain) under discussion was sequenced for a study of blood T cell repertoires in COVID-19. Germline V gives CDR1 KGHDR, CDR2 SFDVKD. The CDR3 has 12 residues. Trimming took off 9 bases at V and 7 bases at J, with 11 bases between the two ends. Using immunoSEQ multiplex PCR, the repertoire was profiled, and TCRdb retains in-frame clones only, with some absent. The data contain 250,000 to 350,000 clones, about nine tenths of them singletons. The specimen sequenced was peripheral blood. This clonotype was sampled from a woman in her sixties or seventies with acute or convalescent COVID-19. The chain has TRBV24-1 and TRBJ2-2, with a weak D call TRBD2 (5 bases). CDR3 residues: CATGGVDGELFF. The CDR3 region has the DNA TGTGCCACCGGAGGCGTGGACGGGGAGCTGTTTTTT.